This T cell receptor beta chain emerged from a study of T cell responses to AZD1222 COVID-19 vaccine. This table comes from immunoSEQ multiplex PCR, and its TCRdb copy is limited to in-frame clones, with some not included. The table has more than 150,000 clones, about nine tenths seen once. The sequence came from an adult who received the AZD1222 COVID-19 vaccine. The starting material was peripheral blood, obtained 28 days after the second AZD1222 dose.

In DNA form, the CDR3 reads TGTGCCAGCAGCTTAGTAACAGGGTACACAGATACGCAGTATTTT. Its translation: CASSLVTGYTDTQYF. This chain connects TRBV11-2 to TRBJ2-3; D is perhaps TRBD1 (6 bases). The CDR3 is 15 amino acids. The V end was cut by 1 base, the J end by 2 bases, with 10 bases between. Germline CDR1 and CDR2: SGHAT and FQNNGV.